These T cell receptor beta chains were read from a single sample in a study of shared clonotypes between healthy human individuals. This table comes from immunoSEQ multiplex PCR, and its TCRdb copy is limited to in-frame clones, with some not included. The table has roughly 490,000 clones, 79% seen once. Sequenced material: PBMCs. The receptors come from a woman between 40 and 50 years old in good health. Some clones in this sample may be carry-over from other donors' samples. The CDR3 runs from the conserved cysteine through the conserved F or W. The D gene is left open where the match is weak. Clone size is shown for a subset of rows, as once, few, many or a class of expanded clone.

v_gene: TRBV19; d_gene: -; abundance: few; j_gene: TRBJ2-7; CDR3aa: CASPHPGSPYEQYF; CDR3nt: TGTGCCAGCCCCCACCCGGGGAGCCCCTACGAGCAGTACTTC
v_gene: TRBV7-9; d_gene: TRBD1; abundance: -; j_gene: TRBJ1-2; CDR3aa: CASSRDRTEYGYTF; CDR3nt: TGTGCCAGCAGCCGGGACAGAACTGAATATGGCTACACCTTC
v_gene: TRBV30; d_gene: -; abundance: -; j_gene: TRBJ2-5; CDR3aa: CAWSTGKSETQYF; CDR3nt: TGTGCCTGGAGCACGGGGAAGTCCGAGACCCAGTACTTC
v_gene: TRBV28; d_gene: -; abundance: -; j_gene: TRBJ2-7; CDR3aa: CASSLSGAGGTYEQYF; CDR3nt: TGTGCCAGCAGTTTATCGGGGGCAGGGGGTACCTACGAGCAGTACTTC
v_gene: TRBV29-1; d_gene: TRBD1; abundance: -; j_gene: TRBJ2-1; CDR3aa: CSVERGGEGNEQFF; CDR3nt: TGCAGCGTTGAAAGAGGGGGCGAAGGCAATGAGCAGTTCTTC
v_gene: TRBV4-1; d_gene: -; abundance: -; j_gene: TRBJ1-2; CDR3aa: CASSQHGVLNDYTF; CDR3nt: TGCGCCAGCAGCCAACACGGGGTGTTGAACGACTACACCTTC
v_gene: TRBV7-3; d_gene: TRBD2; abundance: -; j_gene: TRBJ2-7; CDR3aa: CASSSSGATALHF; CDR3nt: TGTGCCAGCAGCTCCAGCGGGGCCACCGCCCTCCACTTC
v_gene: TRBV7-9; d_gene: -; abundance: few; j_gene: TRBJ1-5; CDR3aa: CASSQGTYNQPQHF; CDR3nt: TGTGCCAGCAGCCAAGGGACTTACAATCAGCCCCAGCATTTT
v_gene: TRBV18; d_gene: -; abundance: -; j_gene: TRBJ2-3; CDR3aa: CASSPLEATDTQYF; CDR3nt: TGTGCCAGCTCACCACTCGAGGCCACAGATACGCAGTATTTT
v_gene: TRBV6-6; d_gene: -; abundance: -; j_gene: TRBJ1-5; CDR3aa: CASSPFNQPQHF; CDR3nt: TGTGCCAGCAGTCCATTTAATCAGCCCCAGCATTTT
v_gene: TRBV28; d_gene: TRBD1; abundance: -; j_gene: TRBJ2-5; CDR3aa: CASSFNRGGETQYF; CDR3nt: TGTGCCAGCAGTTTCAACAGGGGTGGGGAGACCCAGTACTTC
v_gene: TRBV9; d_gene: -; abundance: -; j_gene: TRBJ1-2; CDR3aa: CASSAGARDFGYTF; CDR3nt: TGTGCCAGCAGCGCTGGGGCGAGGGATTTTGGCTACACCTTC
v_gene: TRBV5-4; d_gene: -; abundance: -; j_gene: TRBJ2-3; CDR3aa: CASSFYELTDTQYF; CDR3nt: TGTGCCAGCAGCTTTTACGAGCTCACAGATACGCAGTATTTT
v_gene: TRBV11-2; d_gene: TRBD1; abundance: -; j_gene: TRBJ2-7; CDR3aa: CASSLAAGGGDEQYF; CDR3nt: TGTGCCAGCAGCTTGGCCGCAGGGGGCGGGGACGAGCAGTACTTC
v_gene: TRBV9; d_gene: -; abundance: -; j_gene: TRBJ2-1; CDR3aa: CASSVAMAEYNEQFF; CDR3nt: TGTGCCAGCAGCGTAGCAATGGCGGAATACAATGAGCAGTTCTTC
v_gene: TRBV27; d_gene: TRBD2; abundance: -; j_gene: TRBJ2-1; CDR3aa: CASSYLTSGGSHNEQFF; CDR3nt: TGTGCCAGCAGTTACCTGACTAGCGGGGGGAGCCACAATGAGCAGTTCTTC